A single sample gave rise to the 23 T cell receptor beta chains below, sequenced in a study of vaccination and CD4 T cells after COVID-19. The Oncomine TCR Beta short-read assay was what sequenced the DNA obtained from cultured CD4+ T cells. TCRdb re-derived calls from the PCR reads in MiXCR, one entry per CDR3 protein. This table holds tens of thousands of distinct CDR3 sequences, around 43% found once. Treatment noted: roughly ten-day PBMC culture with coronavirus spike peptide pools or control peptides (ViraFEST assay). These TCRs' antigens remain unknown. The sample consisted of CD4+ T cells from blood, cultured in vitro, taken before SARS-CoV-2 vaccination. The receptors come from a human donor who received a COVID-19 vaccine.

The table lists this clonotype with a few counts. The rearrangement joins TRBV27 to TRBJ2-3, with 9 nucleotides matching TRBD2. V trimming: 3 bases; J trimming: 4 bases; junction bases outside the gene matches: 5. Germline values: CDR1 MNHEY, CDR2 SMNVEV (reference sequence). The CDR3 has 15 amino acids. This chain's CDR3 is CASSLGGGGSDTQYF. The CDR3 DNA follows: TGTGCCAGCAGTTTGGGCGGGGGGGGTTCAGATACGCAGTATTTT.

This clonotype occurred a few times. The chain links TRBV19 to TRBJ1-5, with D maybe TRBD1 (5 bases). CDR1 LNHDA and CDR2 SQIVND come from the germline V gene (reference sequence). Trimming pared 5 bases from V and 4 bases from J, leaving 12 bases between. This CDR3 region has 14 residues. CDR3 in DNA: TGTGCCAGTAGTCGGGACTCGGGGAATCAGCCCCAGCATTTT. Translation gives CASSRDSGNQPQHF.

The V call is TRBV7-8, the J call TRBJ1-3, with D tentatively TRBD1 (6 bases). Trimming pared 5 bases from V and 0 bases from J, leaving 11 bases between. In germline, CDR1 is SGHVS, CDR2 FQNEAQ. This CDR3 contains 15 residues. DNA for the CDR3: TGTGCCAGCAGCCTGGACAGTCACTCTGGAAACACCATATATTTT. Amino acids: CASSLDSHSGNTIYF.

The chain uses TRBV5-4 and TRBJ2-7; D not resolved. Per the germline V gene, CDR1 is SGHNT and CDR2 is YYREEE (reference sequence). V dropped 1 base and J dropped 3 bases, with 11 bases sitting between them. The CDR3 length is 14 residues. CDR3 coding DNA: TGTGCCAGCAGCTTGAACATGGACGGCTACGAGCAGTACTTC. This translates into CASSLNMDGYEQYF.

The chain combines TRBV20-1 with TRBJ2-5; TRBD2 matches 7 bases. The germline V gene encodes CDR1 DFQATT and CDR2 SNEGSKA (reference sequence). The CDR3 length is 12 residues. The J segment lost 7 bases and the V segment lost 4 bases, leaving 6 bases of the junction unmatched. The CDR3 region has the DNA TGCAGTGCTACGCGGGAGTTGGGGACCCAGTACTTC. As protein: CSATRELGTQYF.

The CDR3 DNA reads TGTGCCAGCAGTTTATCTACGGGGCGGCGGGGGGGCACAGATACGCAGTATTTT. Amino acid sequence: CASSLSTGRRGGTDTQYF. The chain combines TRBV27 with TRBJ2-3, with 8 bases aligning to TRBD2. CDR1 is MNHEY and CDR2 is SMNVEV in the germline V gene (reference sequence). The J segment lost 1 base and the V segment lost 0 bases, leaving 9 bases of the junction unmatched. The CDR3 is made up of 18 amino acids.

The rearrangement uses TRBV27 and TRBJ1-6; 9 bases map to TRBD1. The CDR3 sequence is 16 residues long. The junction had 5 bases not matched to a gene; V was cut back by 2 bases and J by 6 bases. Germline V gene data show CDR1 as MNHEY and CDR2 as SMNVEV (reference sequence). The CDR3 region has the DNA TGTGCCAGCAGTTTAAGTCGGGACAGGGTTAATTCACCCCTCCACTTT. Protein: CASSLSRDRVNSPLHF.

The V call is TRBV7-9, the J call TRBJ1-1; D ambiguous. CDR3 size: 12 residues. Trimming stripped 5 bases from V and 7 bases from J, with 11 bases between. CDR1 and CDR2 from the germline V gene are SEHNR and FQNEAQ (reference sequence). CDR3 sequence: CASSLDTGEAFF. CDR3 sequence (DNA): TGTGCCAGCAGCCTCGACACGGGTGAAGCTTTCTTT.

The chain employs TRBV7-2 and TRBJ2-6; either TRBD1 or TRBD2 may fit D (5 bases each). Between the trimmed V and J ends, which lost 5 bases and 1 base, there was a span of 12 bases. The germline CDR1 and CDR2 sequences are SGHTA and FQGNSA. This CDR3 region has 16 residues. The CDR3 DNA reads as TGTGCCAGCAGCCCCGAGGGGACGTCTGGGGCCAACGTCCTGACTTTC. Its protein is CASSPEGTSGANVLTF.

The V and J genes are TRBV10-3 and TRBJ2-1; TRBD2 aligns across 13 bases. Germline CDR1 ENHRY, CDR2 SYGVKD. The CDR3 spans 16 residues. V was clipped by 6 bases and J by 5 bases; unmatched bases: 7. This chain's CDR3 is CAIRTSGGLGNNEQFF. The DNA for the CDR3 is TGTGCCATCAGGACTAGCGGGGGGCTGGGCAACAATGAGCAGTTCTTC.

This rearrangement joins TRBV11-2 to TRBJ1-5; no definite D call. Trimming removed 3 bases from V and 0 bases from J, with 15 bases in between. This CDR3 is built from 17 residues. Germline values: CDR1 SGHAT, CDR2 FQNNGV. As DNA, the CDR3 is TGTGCCAGCAGCTTGGTTAAAGAACCCTATAGCAATCAGCCCCAGCATTTT. Its translation: CASSLVKEPYSNQPQHF.

The chain recombines TRBV19 with TRBJ2-6; TRBD1 agrees at 11 bases. The CDR3 has 18 amino acids. The trim removed 1 base at V and 1 base at J, leaving 3 bases unmatched. Germline loops: CDR1 LNHDA, CDR2 SQIVND (reference sequence). CDR3 amino acids: CASSIVGQGASGANVLTF. As DNA, the CDR3 is TGTGCCAGTAGTATAGTCGGACAGGGGGCGTCTGGGGCCAACGTCCTGACTTTC.

The chain links TRBV27 to TRBJ1-2; perhaps TRBD1 as D (6 bases). This CDR3 has 14 amino acids. Germline V CDR1 and CDR2: MNHEY, SMNVEV (reference sequence). V shed 5 bases and J shed 4 bases, with 14 bases lying between them. CDR3 in amino acids: CASSDRGGGYGYTF. The CDR3 nucleotides read TGTGCCAGCAGTGATCGAGGGGGAGGCTATGGCTACACCTTC.

This clonotype was seen a handful of times. V usage is TRBV7-2 and J usage is TRBJ2-2, with a weak D call TRBD1 (6 bases). This CDR3 contains 15 residues. Germline assignment: CDR1 SGHTA and CDR2 FQGNSA. With 7 bases removed from V and 6 bases from J, the gap between germline ends came to 18 bases. In DNA form, the CDR3 reads TGTGCCAGCACCGTCCGGGGACAACACGCCGGGGAGCTGTTTTTT. Protein sequence: CASTVRGQHAGELFF.

This clonotype turned up a few times. The rearrangement uses TRBV6-5 and TRBJ1-5; no clear D gene. CDR1 and CDR2 (germline): MNHEY, SVGAGI. Trimming stripped 4 bases from V and 1 base from J, with 11 bases between. This CDR3 spans 15 amino acids. The CDR3 DNA reads as TGTGCCAGCAGTTCGATCAGGTCAAGCAATCAGCCCCAGCATTTT. Amino acid sequence: CASSSIRSSNQPQHF.

This clonotype was picked up a small number of times. The chain recombines TRBV2 with TRBJ2-5; 9 nucleotides match TRBD2. Trimming at V came to 3 bases and at J to 2 bases, leaving 10 bases not matched to a gene. CDR3 length: 17 residues. CDR1 is SNHLY and CDR2 is FYNNEI in the germline V gene. The CDR3: CASSEFGLTSGQETQYF. CDR3 nucleotides: TGTGCCAGCAGTGAGTTTGGGTTGACTAGCGGACAAGAGACCCAGTACTTC.

This clonotype was seen a single time. The chain recombines TRBV11-3 with TRBJ2-5, with TRBD2 matching over 13 bases. Trimming cost V 5 bases and J 4 bases; bases outside gene matches: 13. This CDR3 contains 18 residues. The germline CDR1 and CDR2 sequences are SGHNT and YENEEA. The CDR3 loop reads CASSHRTGGLAGVETQYF. The DNA for the CDR3 is TGTGCCAGCAGCCATAGGACGGGTGGACTAGCGGGGGTAGAGACCCAGTACTTC.

Here the CDR3 reads CASSPTSPLGEQYF. Here the CDR3 DNA reads TGTGCCAGCAGTCCGACTAGCCCCCTGGGGGAGCAGTACTTC. V usage is TRBV28 and J usage is TRBJ2-7; 7 nucleotides align to TRBD2. The CDR3 has 14 amino acids. From germline, CDR1 is MDHEN and CDR2 SYDVKM. J was trimmed by 7 bases and V by 5 bases; bases with no gene match: 11.

The chain has TRBV10-3 and TRBJ1-1, with 7 nucleotides matching TRBD1. This CDR3 has 17 residues. CDR1 is ENHRY, CDR2 SYGVKD, per germline. Trimming cost V 0 bases and J 5 bases; bases outside gene matches: 12. Here the CDR3 reads CAISESTGVGSGTEAFF. DNA for the CDR3: TGTGCCATCAGTGAGTCCACAGGGGTCGGATCGGGAACTGAAGCTTTCTTT.

The CDR3 loop is CASSLNRLTGGNSDSPLHF. CDR3 in DNA: TGCGCCAGCAGCTTGAACCGATTGACAGGGGGAAATAGTGATTCACCCCTCCACTTT. V and J are TRBV5-1 and TRBJ1-6; TRBD1 matches 9 bases. The germline gives CDR1 SGHRS, CDR2 YFSETQ. After removal of 1 base from V and 8 bases from J, the junction contained 16 bases not matched to a gene. The CDR3 loop spans 19 amino acids.

The V and J genes are TRBV20-1 and TRBJ2-7; 8 nucleotides match TRBD1. V trimming: 3 bases; J trimming: 5 bases; junction bases outside the gene matches: 9. The germline gives CDR1 DFQATT, CDR2 SNEGSKA (reference sequence). This CDR3 contains 14 residues. The CDR3 region has the DNA TGCAGTGCTAGCCAGGGGGCGCTAGTCCACGAGCAGTACTTC. It codes for CSASQGALVHEQYF.

The J gene is TRBJ1-1, the V gene TRBV20-1; TRBD1 agrees at 7 bases. The V segment lost 0 bases and the J segment 4 bases; nucleotides outside the gene matches: 14. The CDR3 has 17 residues. Per the germline V gene, CDR1 is DFQATT and CDR2 is SNEGSKA (reference sequence). CDR3 residues: CSARERAGTVDFTEAFF. In nucleotides, the CDR3 is TGCAGTGCTAGAGAGAGAGCCGGGACAGTAGATTTCACTGAAGCTTTCTTT.

The J gene is TRBJ2-3, the V gene TRBV24-1, with D perhaps TRBD1 (6 bases). CDR1 and CDR2 (germline): KGHDR, SFDVKD. The CDR3 is 14 residues long. Trimming pared 8 bases from V and 0 bases from J, leaving 11 bases between. Here the CDR3 DNA reads TGTGCCACCAAAGGACAGACAAGCACAGATACGCAGTATTTT. It encodes CATKGQTSTDTQYF.